The source of this T cell receptor (beta chain) is a study of blood T cells in healthy people across ages (dated by TCRdb to 2013 to 2016). Some background on the complete study: Template switching captured roughly one uniquely barcoded TCR beta cDNA molecule per two T cells in model experiments. The donors were divided into four age groups: young (average approximately 17 years), middle-aged (under 40), aged (about 62) and long-lived (nearly 85). Using deep sequencing normalized with unique cDNA molecular identifiers, the study measured how TCR beta repertoire diversity changes with age. Using the same blood draw, the study looked at two additional independent replicas of 1 million unique cDNA reads for two donors, one aged 18 to 30 and the other aged 80 or older. On the study overall, not on this receptor specifically: The long-lived group showed more naive CD4+ T cells, fewer expanded clones and increased TCR diversity than the aged group, suggesting age selection. As age increased, observed TCR beta diversity per million T cells dropped in a roughly linear way, and a significant reduction was already evident by age 40. Estimates of total diversity based on one million sequenced T cells were considered lower bounds and underestimates. Because the CMV infection status of the donors was unknown, age-related changes in expanded clonotypes may potentially have been confounded. Because profiling used bulk unsorted PBMCs, naive and antigen-experienced compartments could not be compared conclusively. A strong correlation was found between observed TCR beta diversity and the percentage of naive T cells measured by flow cytometry.

The library was made by 5' RACE. Sequencing was carried out with an Illumina HiSeq 2500. A second PCR of about 6 to 11 cycles was performed with a sample-barcoded 5' primer and a J-beta primer mix. Each TCR beta cDNA molecule received a unique molecular identifier from a template-switch 5' adaptor carrying 12 random nucleotides. Each sample yielded at least 2.5 million CDR3-containing paired-end reads. All of the RNA was converted into first-strand cDNA using the Mint cDNA synthesis kit, with a TRBC-specific oligonucleotide serving as the primer. All cDNA was treated with uracil-DNA glycosylase and then went through a first 18-cycle PCR with the universal primers M1SS and BC2_uni_R. Per the authors' processing: Normalization of each sample was performed by random selection of 1 million high-quality reads, each carrying a distinct molecular identifier. Instead of being binned into consensus sequences, reads that shared molecular identifiers were thrown out. MiTCR, set to a Q25 quality threshold and the strictest error-elimination algorithm, was used for CDR3 identification, clonotype clustering and error correction. A nonparametric unseen species model with Euler transformation was used to estimate lower-bound total TCR beta diversity. TCRdb trimmed public reads at Q25 via fastp, called clones via MiXCR and kept in-frame beta chains. Identical CDR3 proteins give one entry, which carries the most common genes and DNA. The V and J calls reflect TCRdb's pipeline rather than the authors' work. The table for this sample lists roughly 1 million distinct CDR3 sequences; around 27% of them were counted only once. The ten top clones hold approximately 0.71% of the sample.

The 39 donors, aged about 6 to 100 years, were systemically healthy Caucasian individuals from Russia. Around 10 milliliters of peripheral blood were drawn from each donor into EDTA-treated Vacutainer tubes. Ficoll-Paque density-gradient centrifugation was used to isolate PBMCs, with at least 6.5 million obtained per sample. Trizol reagent was used to extract total RNA from PBMCs, with at least 5.5 micrograms per sample. For every donor, an aliquot of PBMCs went through flow cytometry to measure the percentages of naive CD45RAhigh/CD27high T cells. This clonotype has more than one count but fewer than ten. There is no known antigen for this receptor. Base quality data are lacking; no much larger clone is found one base away. The data also belong to a second study, concerning T cells of mothers and their children. The other study reports the following: Nine systemically healthy Caucasian individuals served as donors, namely three mothers together with their six children. cDNA synthesis consumed the entire amount of extracted RNA, loaded at 1.5 ug RNA in each 15 ul reaction. In the second PCR, sample barcodes and 2-4 random nucleotides were introduced via the M1S primer. Over 10 million TCR beta CDR3 reads came from each mother, compared with 3.3 million or so reads from each child. TCR recombination output is similarly shaped by thymic selection in related and unrelated pairs, with a minor effect exerted by inherited differences. Related mother-child pairs always showed normalized repertoire overlap that was slightly higher than in unrelated mother-child pairs, though the difference was never significant. No persistent microchimeric T cell clones were found, with a detection sensitivity of roughly 100 clones per million clonotypes. Deep NGS was used in the study to compare the TCR beta repertoires of mothers and children and to look for features that separate related mother-child pairs from unrelated individuals. The mean age was 40 +/- 4 years for the mothers and around 10 +/- 4 years for the children. After adapters were ligated using NEBNext reagents, the libraries underwent 100+100 nt paired-end sequencing on an Illumina HiSeq 2000. To avoid cross-contamination, the mother libraries and the child libraries were prepared a month apart and sequenced in separate runs. For each donor, between about 450,000 and 2,300,000 distinct TCR beta clonotypes were identified. Naive TCR beta clonotypes were estimated from low-frequency clonotypes matched to each donor's FACS-determined naive share, without sorting.

The sample consisted of blood. The sequence derives from a girl under 10 years old in good health.

The DNA reads TGTGCCAGCAGATCCGGACCCTCGGGGGAGCAGTACTTC. Its product reads: CASRSGPSGEQYF. Recombination linked TRBV6-5 to TRBJ2-7; a tentative D call is TRBD2 (5 bases match). Taken from cysteine to phenylalanine, the CDR3 has 13 residues. Only the CDR3 region is kept as DNA, spanning 39 bases read in frame from base 1. According to the germline V gene, CDR1 reads MNHEY and CDR2 reads SVGAGI. V is reduced by 6 bases and J by 7 bases, leaving a spacing of 16 bases between them.